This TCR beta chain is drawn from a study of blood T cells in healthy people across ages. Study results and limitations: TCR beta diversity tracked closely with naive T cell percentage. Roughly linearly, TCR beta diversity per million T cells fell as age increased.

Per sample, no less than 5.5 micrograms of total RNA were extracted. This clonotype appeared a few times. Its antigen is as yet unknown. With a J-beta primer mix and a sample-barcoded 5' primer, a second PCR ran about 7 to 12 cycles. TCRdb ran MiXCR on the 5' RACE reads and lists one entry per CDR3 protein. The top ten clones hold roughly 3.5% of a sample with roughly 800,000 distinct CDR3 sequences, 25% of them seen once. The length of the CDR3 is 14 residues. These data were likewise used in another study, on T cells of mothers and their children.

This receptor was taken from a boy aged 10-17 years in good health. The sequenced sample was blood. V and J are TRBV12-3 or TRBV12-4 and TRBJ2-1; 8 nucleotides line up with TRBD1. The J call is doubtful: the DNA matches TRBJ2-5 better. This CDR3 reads CASSSQTGVETQYF. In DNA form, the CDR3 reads TGTGCCAGCAGTTCCCAGACAGGGGTAGAGACCCAGTACTTC.